This TCR beta chain was observed in a study of control samples from healthy donors and cancer patients. This CDR3 region has 16 residues. The germline V and J ends were trimmed by 2 bases and 3 bases, with 16 bases remaining between them. CDR1 and CDR2 (germline): LGHDT, YNNKEL (reference sequence). This table comes from immunoSEQ multiplex PCR, and its TCRdb copy is limited to in-frame clones, with some not included. The table has over 15,000 clones, 70% to 90% seen once; the top ten hold about 34%. The rearrangement links TRBV3-1 (or the pseudogene TRBV3-2) to TRBJ1-2, with D possibly TRBD1 on 5 matching bases. The sequence derives from a man in his sixties with head and neck cancer. The sample comprised PBMCs. The CDR3 spells CASSQQVLGEDYGYTF. CDR3 DNA: TGTGCCAGCAGCCAACAGGTCTTGGGGGAGGACTATGGCTACACCTTC.